This note documents a single TCR beta chain sequence. This entry belongs to a study of blood T cell repertoires in COVID-19. TCRdb's copy holds only in-frame clones and misses some; the assay was immunoSEQ multiplex PCR. The table lists some 87,000 clones, approximately 90% of them singletons. Trimming cost V 11 bases and J 4 bases, with 14 bases left between them. The length of the CDR3 is 12 residues. The germline CDR1 and CDR2 sequences are ENHRY and SYGVKD. This TCR was recovered from a human donor with COVID-19, enrolled during active disease. The donor label of this sample is uncertain. The chain couples TRBV10-3 to TRBJ1-2; no firm D call. Sequencing used peripheral blood. CDR3 protein: CASSGASYGYTF. In nucleotides, the CDR3 is TGTGCCTCCTCGGGTGCGTCCTATGGCTACACCTTC.